These 12 T cell receptor beta chains share one sample of origin, sequenced in a study of blood T cell repertoires in COVID-19. Repertoires were generated with immunoSEQ multiplex PCR, while TCRdb's copy carries only in-frame clones and drops some. This repertoire shows roughly 50,000 clones, roughly four fifths found once; its top ten account for under 2%. The sequenced sample consisted of peripheral blood. These receptors all stem from a woman aged 60-75 years with acute or convalescent COVID-19.

About this clone: The sample carries other DNA sequences with the same CDR3. The gene calls are TRBV3-1 (or the pseudogene TRBV3-2) and TRBJ1-2; D may be TRBD1 (5 bases). The germline V gene has CDR1 LGHDT and CDR2 YNNKEL (reference sequence). The CDR3 length is 12 residues. Trimming stripped 1 base from V and 6 bases from J, with 6 bases between. The DNA for the CDR3 is TGTGCCAGCAGCCAAGCAGGGAATGGCTACACCTTC. As protein: CASSQAGNGYTF.

This chain links TRBV9 with TRBJ2-1; D is ambiguous. Germline CDR1 SGDLS, CDR2 YYNGEE. This CDR3 is built from 14 residues. V was shortened by 0 bases and J by 9 bases, with 13 bases between the two germline ends. The CDR3: CASSVVNSYSEQFF. In DNA, the CDR3 is TGTGCCAGCAGCGTAGTTAATAGCTATAGTGAGCAGTTCTTC.

The chain joins TRBV14 to TRBJ2-7; D ambiguous. This CDR3 comprises 13 residues. Germline V gene lookup returns CDR1 SGHDN and CDR2 FVKESK. Trimming cost V 0 bases and J 8 bases, with 11 bases left between them. The CDR3 coding sequence is TGTGCCAGCAGCCAAGATATTGTAGAAAAGCAGTACTTC. It yields the protein CASSQDIVEKQYF.

The CDR3 coding sequence is TGTGCCAGCCCACAGGGTAGGTGCTATGGCTACACCTTC. Its translation is CASPQGRCYGYTF. The rearrangement uses TRBV27 and TRBJ1-2; D is perhaps TRBD1 (6 bases). V lost 8 bases and J 4 bases, leaving 14 bases between the germline ends. The CDR3 has 13 amino acids. Germline CDR1 MNHEY, CDR2 SMNVEV (reference sequence).

The rearrangement joins TRBV30 to TRBJ2-1; a possible D gene is TRBD2 (6 bases). Looked up from germline, CDR1 is GTSNPN and CDR2 is SVGIG (reference sequence). The CDR3 is made up of 14 amino acids. The CDR3 sequence: CANSRLDLYNEQFF. The CDR3 region has the DNA TGTGCGAACTCCCGACTAGACCTCTACAATGAGCAGTTCTTC.

V usage is TRBV2 and J usage is TRBJ2-4; D gene uncertain. CDR1 SNHLY and CDR2 FYNNEI come from the germline V gene. The CDR3 totals 15 residues. Trimming stripped 0 bases from V and 0 bases from J, with 6 bases between. The CDR3 reads CASSEAQAAKNIQYF. DNA of the CDR3: TGTGCCAGCAGTGAAGCGCAGGCAGCCAAAAACATTCAGTACTTC.

This chain links TRBV5-1 with TRBJ1-2; D might be TRBD1 (6 bases). Germline CDR1 is SGHRS and CDR2 is YFSETQ. With 4 bases removed from V and 2 bases from J, the gap between germline ends came to 15 bases. This CDR3 has 15 residues. The CDR3 sequence: CASSVAGTRNYGYTF. Here the CDR3 DNA reads TGCGCCAGCAGCGTGGCCGGGACACGAAACTATGGCTACACCTTC.

This clone has more than one count but fewer than ten. This chain connects TRBV3-1 (or the pseudogene TRBV3-2) to TRBJ2-7; TRBD1 aligns across 7 bases. CDR3 size: 14 residues. Germline values: CDR1 LGHDT, CDR2 YNNKEL (reference sequence). Losses at the gene ends were 4 bases for V and 3 bases for J; bases not matched to a gene: 6. The CDR3 loop reads CASSRQGRVYEQYF. CDR3 in DNA: TGTGCCAGCAGCCGACAGGGAAGGGTCTACGAGCAGTACTTC.

The chain uses TRBV18 and TRBJ1-2; no clear D. The ends were cut back, 0 bases at V and 0 bases at J, with 17 bases in the middle. The CDR3 length is 18 residues. Germline-derived CDR1 and CDR2 are KGHSH and LQKENI. CDR3 nucleotide sequence: TGTGCCAGCTCACCACCTAAGAGGGCACCGGCTCCTAACTATGGCTACACCTTC. Translated, it gives CASSPPKRAPAPNYGYTF. Filled out from reference TRBV18 and TRBJ1-2, the complete variable domain reads NAGVMQNPRHLVRRRGQEARLRCSPMKGHSHVYWYRQLPEEGLKFMVYLQKENIIDESGMPKERFSAEFPKEGPSILRIQQVVRGDSAAYFCASSPPKRAPAPNYGYTFGSGTRLTVV.

The rearrangement links TRBV30 to TRBJ1-2; 7 bases fit TRBD1. This CDR3 comprises 13 residues. Per germline, CDR1 GTSNPN and CDR2 SVGIG (reference sequence). V was clipped by 2 bases and J by 6 bases; unmatched bases: 6. CDR3 amino acids: CAWSFTGDHGYTF. The CDR3 nucleotides are TGTGCCTGGAGTTTCACAGGGGACCATGGCTACACCTTC.

J is TRBJ2-2 and V is TRBV6-6, with 15 bases matching TRBD2. Per germline, CDR1 MNHNY and CDR2 SVGAGI (reference sequence). The CDR3 is 18 residues long. Losses at the gene ends were 5 bases for V and 5 bases for J; bases not matched to a gene: 9. CDR3: CASSRRTSGRARTGELFF. For the CDR3, the DNA is TGTGCCAGCAGTCGCCGGACTAGCGGGAGGGCACGAACCGGGGAGCTGTTTTTT.

The genes are TRBV4-1 and TRBJ1-2; 7 bases align to TRBD1. The length of the CDR3 is 18 residues. The junction had 18 bases not matched to a gene; V was cut back by 4 bases and J by 4 bases. CDR1 is MGHRA and CDR2 is YSYEKL in the germline V gene. This chain's CDR3 is CASSPRTTGDLYVYGYTF. For the CDR3, the DNA is TGCGCCAGCAGCCCGAGAACTACAGGGGACCTCTATGTCTATGGCTACACCTTC.